A selection of T cell receptor beta chains follows, all from one sample in a study of blood T cell repertoires in COVID-19. Generated by immunoSEQ multiplex PCR, the TCRdb table keeps only in-frame clones and is missing some. The sample includes some 170,000 clones, about 80% seen only once; the top ten take about 28%. The sample was peripheral blood. The receptors come from a woman in her sixties or seventies with acute or convalescent COVID-19. The CDR3 runs from the conserved cysteine through the conserved F or W. A D gene is named only where the DNA matches it firmly. Clone sizes are given selectively: once, few, many, or a class where the clone is expanded.

len	abundance	d_gene	v_gene	j_gene	CDR3aa	CDR3nt
14	-	-	TRBV11-2	TRBJ2-7	CASTNGQGSYEQYF	TGTGCCAGCACCAACGGGCAGGGTTCTTACGAGCAGTACTTC
13	-	TRBD1	TRBV30	TRBJ2-7	CAWSPGQGYEQYF	TGTGCCTGGAGCCCGGGACAGGGCTACGAGCAGTACTTC
15	-	TRBD2	TRBV11-2	TRBJ2-2	CASSLAAGVTGELFF	TGTGCCAGCAGCTTAGCAGCGGGAGTCACCGGGGAGCTGTTTTTT
16	-	TRBD2	TRBV7-2	TRBJ2-3	CASSFLAGTSTDTQYF	TGTGCCAGCAGCTTCTTAGCGGGGACAAGCACAGATACGCAGTATTTT
14	-	TRBD2	TRBV29-1	TRBJ2-1	CSGRAAGDNNEQFF	TGCAGCGGGCGGGCAGCGGGAGATAACAATGAGCAGTTCTTC
13	once	-	TRBV11-3	TRBJ2-3	CASSLASTDTQYF	TGTGCCAGCAGCTTAGCTTCCACAGATACGCAGTATTTT
15	-	TRBD2	TRBV3-1/TRBV3-2	TRBJ2-7	CASSSTSGRSYEQYF	TGTGCCAGCAGCTCTACTAGCGGGCGTTCCTACGAGCAGTACTTC
15	-	-	TRBV29-1	TRBJ1-1	CSVGGQQLRNTEAFF	TGCAGCGTCGGAGGACAGCAACTTAGGAACACTGAAGCTTTCTTT
15	-	TRBD1	TRBV15	TRBJ2-2	CATSREQGIAGELFF	TGTGCCACCAGCAGAGAACAGGGGATCGCCGGGGAGCTGTTTTTT
16	few	-	TRBV18	TRBJ1-5	CASSPTGGGRNQPQHF	TGTGCCAGCTCACCAACGGGCGGGGGGCGGAATCAGCCCCAGCATTTT
11	many	-	TRBV7-9	TRBJ2-1	CASSGANEQFF	TGTGCCAGCAGCGGGGCCAATGAGCAGTTCTTC
14	-	-	TRBV30	TRBJ1-1	CAWSLIRQPTEAFF	TGTGCCTGGAGTTTAATACGACAGCCCACTGAAGCTTTCTTT
14	-	-	TRBV3-1/TRBV3-2	TRBJ1-4	CASSLDSANEKLFF	TGTGCCAGCAGCCTCGACAGCGCAAATGAAAAACTGTTTTTT
18	-	-	TRBV21-1	TRBJ2-1	CASSKGGERQGPYNEQFF	TGTGCCAGCAGCAAAGGGGGGGAGAGACAGGGCCCCTACAATGAGCAGTTCTTC
15	-	TRBD1	TRBV10-3	TRBJ1-5	CAISESGQEGQPQHF	TGTGCCATCAGTGAGTCGGGACAGGAGGGTCAGCCCCAGCATTTT
15	-	TRBD1	TRBV5-6	TRBJ1-1	CASSFGTGGNTEAFF	TGTGCCAGCAGCTTCGGGACAGGGGGCAACACTGAAGCTTTCTTT
13	few	-	TRBV2	TRBJ1-2	CASTERHNYGYTF	TGTGCCAGCACGGAAAGACATAACTATGGCTACACCTTC